The 29 T cell receptor beta chains in this list originate from one sample, sequenced in a study of cytomegalovirus exposure and HLA in healthy donors. The PCR contained 60 Vbeta and 13 Jbeta primers. Profiled with immunoSEQ multiplex PCR; TCRdb holds only in-frame clones, not every one. The table lists some 180,000 clones, 78% of them singletons. Specimen: PBMCs. The receptor source for this set is a female donor in good health and CMV-seronegative.

The chain carries TRBV5-1 and TRBJ1-2; no reliable D call. The CDR3 contains 12 residues. V was clipped by 2 bases and J by 6 bases, with 8 bases between them. Germline CDR1 is SGHRS and CDR2 is YFSETQ. The CDR3 loop reads CASSFSGNGYTF. The CDR3 coding sequence is TGCGCCAGCAGCTTCTCGGGGAATGGCTACACCTTC.

The V and J genes are TRBV27 and TRBJ2-1; TRBD2 matches 12 bases. In germline, CDR1 is MNHEY, CDR2 SMNVEV (reference sequence). The CDR3 length is 15 residues. With 5 bases clipped from V and 6 bases from J, the junction kept 5 bases outside the gene matches. The CDR3 spells CASSQTSGGINEQFF. The CDR3 coding sequence is TGTGCCAGCAGTCAGACTAGCGGGGGCATCAATGAGCAGTTCTTC.

This chain uses TRBV5-4 with TRBJ2-3; the D gene is possibly TRBD2 (6 bases). V was pared by 4 bases and J by 6 bases, with 18 bases between. The CDR3 is 15 amino acids. CDR1 and CDR2 from the germline V gene are SGHNT and YYREEE (reference sequence). The CDR3 coding sequence is TGTGCCAGCAGCCCCATTCCGGGAGACAGCGATACGCAGTATTTT. This codes for CASSPIPGDSDTQYF.

The chain is built from TRBV21-1 and TRBJ2-2; TRBD2 reflects the table's D call only, with no check against the DNA. TRBV21-1 is a documented pseudogene. The CDR3 spans 20 residues. The CDR3 reads CASSKVVSWRLAGVTGELFF. The CDR3 nucleotides are TGTGCCAGCAGCAAAGTTGTATCGTGGCGTCTAGCGGGAGTCACCGGGGAGCTGTTTTTT.

The chain has TRBV11-3 and TRBJ1-3, with TRBD1 identical over 8 bases. V shed 5 bases and J 1 base; nucleotides not matched to a gene: 7. This CDR3 contains 16 residues. In germline, CDR1 is SGHNT, CDR2 YENEEA. CDR3 sequence: CASSPDRGRSGNTIYF. The DNA of the CDR3 is TGTGCCAGCAGCCCTGACAGGGGACGGTCTGGAAACACCATATATTTT.

The chain uses TRBV4-1 and TRBJ1-1; 7 nucleotides agree with TRBD1. V shed 1 base, J shed 7 bases, and the junction held 6 bases outside the gene matches. Germline-derived CDR1 and CDR2 are MGHRA and YSYEKL. The CDR3 loop spans 14 amino acids. The CDR3 sequence: CASSQGQGKDEAFF. Written as DNA, the CDR3 is TGCGCCAGCAGCCAAGGACAGGGAAAGGATGAAGCTTTCTTT.

This clone occurred once. The chain has TRBV28 and TRBJ2-3; D is possibly TRBD2 (6 bases). In germline, CDR1 is MDHEN, CDR2 SYDVKM. Trimming stripped 8 bases from V and 6 bases from J, with 18 bases between. CDR3 size: 14 residues. CDR3 coding DNA: TGTGCCAGCGCCTCCGGAGGGAGTGCTGATACGCAGTATTTT. Translated, it gives CASASGGSADTQYF.

V gene TRBV27 combines with J gene TRBJ1-1; D possibly corresponds to TRBD1 (6 bases). The germline CDR1 and CDR2 sequences are MNHEY and SMNVEV (reference sequence). V lost 4 bases and J lost 3, with 15 bases in between. The CDR3 runs to 15 residues. This CDR3 reads CASSSRQVGDTEAFF. The CDR3 region has the DNA TGTGCCAGCAGTTCCCGACAGGTGGGGGACACTGAAGCTTTCTTT.

The chain employs TRBV5-1 and TRBJ2-7; maybe TRBD1 (6 bases). The V end lost 2 bases, the J end lost 1 base, and 7 bases lay between the germline ends. This CDR3 is 13 amino acids long. In germline, CDR1 is SGHRS, CDR2 YFSETQ. CDR3 nucleotides: TGCGCCAGCAGCTTAAGGGGGTCCTACGAGCAGTACTTC. Protein product: CASSLRGSYEQYF.

This chain links TRBV13 with TRBJ2-1; TRBD2 might be the D (5 bases). V gave up 5 bases and J gave up 6 bases, with 11 bases separating them. This CDR3 is 13 amino acids long. The germline V gene has CDR1 PRHDT and CDR2 FYEKMQ (reference sequence). The CDR3 DNA reads TGTGCCAGCAGCCCGCGCCGGGGCAATGAGCAGTTCTTC. It yields the protein CASSPRRGNEQFF.

The rearrangement links TRBV5-1 to TRBJ1-1; possibly TRBD1 for D (5 bases). Germline V CDR1 and CDR2: SGHRS, YFSETQ. The V gene lost 0 bases and the J gene lost 0 bases, with 15 bases spanning the gap. This CDR3 spans 17 amino acids. This chain's CDR3 is CASSLEGKRGLNTEAFF. CDR3 DNA sequence: TGCGCCAGCAGCTTGGAGGGAAAAAGGGGCTTGAACACTGAAGCTTTCTTT.

CDR3 region: CATNTRGLDFTEAFF. CDR3 DNA: TGTGCCACCAATACCAGGGGGCTGGATTTCACTGAAGCTTTCTTT. The genes are TRBV6-1 and TRBJ1-1; 8 bases are a match to TRBD1. Germline V gene sequence: CDR1 MNHNS, CDR2 SASEGT. With V trimmed by 10 bases and J by 4 bases, 14 bases remained unmatched. The CDR3 spans 15 residues.

This clone was seen more than once but under ten times. The chain carries TRBV7-8 and TRBJ2-1; 13 bases fit TRBD2. CDR1 is SGHVS, CDR2 FQNEAQ, per germline. There are 16 residues in the CDR3. After removal of 6 bases from V and 8 bases from J, the junction contained 10 bases not matched to a gene. CDR3 DNA: TGTGCCAGCAGGGGAGCTGGACTAGCGGGAGAAGATGAGCAGTTCTTC. This encodes CASRGAGLAGEDEQFF.

Comments on this clone: One base away lies a much larger clone, so this may be a sequencing read error. Here the CDR3 reads CASSLAGQGYEQYF. CDR3 nucleotides: TGTGCCAGCAGCTTAGCGGGACAGGGTTACGAGCAGTACTTC. The chain has TRBV7-8 and TRBJ2-7, with TRBD1 identical over 9 bases. This CDR3 is 14 amino acids long. Trimming took 0 bases from V and 4 from J; bases not matched to a gene: 1. Germline V gene sequence: CDR1 SGHVS, CDR2 FQNEAQ.

This clone came up a few times. The chain links TRBV9 to TRBJ1-6; D not certain. CDR1 is SGDLS, CDR2 YYNGEE, per germline. The CDR3 length is 15 residues. Trimming removed 4 bases at V and 9 bases at J, with 17 bases between. CDR3: CASSKTIRDPSPLHF. CDR3 coding DNA: TGTGCCAGCAGCAAGACAATCCGGGATCCTTCACCCCTCCACTTT.

The rearrangement joins TRBV2 to TRBJ2-5; no reliable D call. The J call may be wrong; the DNA end is better matched by TRBJ2-7. This CDR3 contains 11 residues. Germline V gene sequence: CDR1 SNHLY, CDR2 FYNNEI. The CDR3 here is CASSALYEQYF. The DNA for the CDR3 is TGTGCCAGCAGTGCCCTCTACGAGCAGTACTTC.

This clone was seen only once. The gene calls are TRBV7-2 and TRBJ2-2; D may be TRBD1 (6 bases). V gave up 2 bases and J gave up 5 bases, with 15 bases separating them. The germline V gene has CDR1 SGHTA and CDR2 FQGNSA. The CDR3 has 16 amino acids. CDR3 nucleotides: TGTGCCAGCAGCTTAAGTTCCGTAAGGGGGACCGGGGAGCTGTTTTTT. Its translation: CASSLSSVRGTGELFF.

This clone was recorded once. The chain links TRBV5-1 to TRBJ2-5, with 7 nucleotides matching TRBD1. This CDR3 region has 15 residues. Germline V gene sequence: CDR1 SGHRS, CDR2 YFSETQ. The V and J ends lost 2 bases and 2 bases, in that order; junction bases with no gene match: 6. The CDR3 DNA sequence: TGCGCCAGCAGCTTTGGACAGGCGAAACAAGAGACCCAGTACTTC. It yields the protein CASSFGQAKQETQYF.

Turning to this clone: A read error may account for a junction end that differs from germline. V and J are TRBV7-9 and TRBJ2-1; D is unclear. This CDR3 contains 16 residues. The germline gives CDR1 SEHNR, CDR2 FQNEAQ (reference sequence). The CDR3: CSSSPRSESSYNEQFF. The CDR3 bases are TGTTCCAGCAGCCCCCGGTCCGAGAGCTCCTACAATGAGCAGTTCTTC.

This rearrangement joins TRBV5-6 to TRBJ2-7, with a tentative D call TRBD2 (5 bases). The V end lost 4 bases, the J end lost 5 bases, and 10 bases lay between the germline ends. The CDR3 runs 12 residues. CDR1 is SGHDT and CDR2 is YYEEEE in the germline V gene. As DNA, the CDR3 is TGTGCCAGCAGCCCCGGACTGCACGAGCAGTACTTC. This codes for CASSPGLHEQYF.

The V call is TRBV19, the J call TRBJ2-7; 10 bases fit TRBD1. The CDR3 has 16 amino acids. The germline V gene has CDR1 LNHDA and CDR2 SQIVND (reference sequence). The V gene end was trimmed by 5 bases and the J gene end by 2 bases; junction bases not matched to a gene: 9. The DNA of the CDR3 is TGTGCCAGTAGTGCCAGACAGGGGGCGCGAACCTACGAGCAGTACTTC. Amino acid sequence: CASSARQGARTYEQYF.

V is TRBV19 and J is TRBJ1-1; D gene unclear. Trimming cost V 1 base and J 1 base, with 4 bases left between them. Per the germline V gene, CDR1 is LNHDA and CDR2 is SQIVND (reference sequence). The CDR3 spans 13 residues. CDR3 DNA sequence: TGTGCCAGTAGTATAGTTCAGAACACTGAAGCTTTCTTT. Protein: CASSIVQNTEAFF.

This clone appeared a few times. This chain links TRBV4-3 with TRBJ2-3, with 11 bases fitting TRBD2. V shed 1 base, J shed 2 bases, and the junction held 2 bases outside the gene matches. CDR1 is LGHNA and CDR2 is YSLEER in the germline V gene. This CDR3 spans 16 amino acids. Here the CDR3 DNA reads TGCGCCAGCAGCCAAGTAGCGGGAGGGATCACAGATACGCAGTATTTT. As protein: CASSQVAGGITDTQYF.

V usage is TRBV6-1 and J usage is TRBJ1-4; 9 nucleotides align to TRBD1. Germline V lookup: CDR1 MNHNS, CDR2 SASEGT. J gave up 12 bases and V 7 bases, and 6 bases lay outside the gene matches. CDR3 size: 12 residues. CDR3: CASTLGQGELFF. The CDR3, as DNA: TGTGCCAGCACCTTGGGACAGGGTGAACTGTTTTTT.

The chain combines TRBV27 with TRBJ2-4; D gene uncertain. Germline V CDR1 and CDR2: MNHEY, SMNVEV (reference sequence). This CDR3 is 13 amino acids long. V was cut by 5 bases and J by 0 bases, with 5 bases left in between. CDR3 in DNA: TGTGCCAGCAGTGGCCTAGCCAAAAACATTCAGTACTTC. Translating gives CASSGLAKNIQYF.

The V gene is TRBV4-1, the J gene TRBJ1-2; D not resolved. The CDR3 is 13 amino acids. The ends were cut back, 4 bases at V and 0 bases at J, with 6 bases in the middle. The germline CDR1 and CDR2 sequences are MGHRA and YSYEKL. The CDR3 DNA is TGCGCCAGCAGCCCGGGAACTAACTATGGCTACACCTTC. Amino acid sequence: CASSPGTNYGYTF.

J is TRBJ1-6 and V is TRBV19; TRBD1 aligns across 8 bases. The CDR3 has 14 residues. CDR1 and CDR2 (germline): LNHDA, SQIVND (reference sequence). V lost 8 bases, J lost 11 bases, and 11 bases stayed unmatched. The CDR3 loop is CASSLDRGETPLHF. For the CDR3, the DNA is TGTGCCAGTTCCCTCGACAGGGGAGAGACACCCCTCCACTTT.

The chain recombines TRBV7-9 with TRBJ2-1; 8 bases align to TRBD2. The CDR3 sequence is 18 residues long. The V gene end was trimmed by 2 bases and the J gene end by 1 base; junction bases not matched to a gene: 10. Germline values: CDR1 SEHNR, CDR2 FQNEAQ (reference sequence). CDR3 sequence reads: CASSLPSGGAVSYNEQFF. DNA for the CDR3: TGTGCCAGCAGCTTACCCTCGGGAGGGGCAGTTTCCTACAATGAGCAGTTCTTC.

This clone has just a few counts. This rearrangement joins TRBV7-2 to TRBJ2-1, with 15 bases matching TRBD2. The ends lost 5 bases at V and 10 bases at J; junction bases unmatched: 6. This CDR3 has 15 residues. Germline V CDR1 and CDR2: SGHTA, FQGNSA. For the CDR3, the DNA is TGTGCCAGCAGCCTCAAGGGACTAGCGGGAGGCGAGCAGTTCTTC. Its translation is CASSLKGLAGGEQFF.